This T cell receptor beta chain was sequenced during a study of cytomegalovirus exposure and HLA in healthy donors. Whole-study results and caveats: When analyzed later, a missense DCLRE1C variant was found to be linked to TCR beta V- and J-gene trimming. Several of the most significant clusters appeared, in a later analysis, to be linked to common viral pathogens.

J lost 0 bases, V lost 5 bases, and 12 bases had no gene match. Germline-derived CDR1 and CDR2 are PRHDT and FYEKMQ (reference sequence). The CDR3 spans 20 residues. At the time of sampling, donors were nominally healthy, though unrecorded immune exposures were likely. Worth noting for this clone: What it recognizes is unknown.

The PCR was carried out with 60 Vbeta primers and 13 Jbeta primers. Measured with immunoSEQ multiplex PCR; TCRdb has only the in-frame clones, and not every one. The table has about 120,000 clones, around 80% seen once. The sequencing input was PBMCs. The sequence came from a man younger than 45 in good health and CMV-seropositive. J is TRBJ2-1 and V is TRBV13; 14 bases agree with TRBD2. The CDR3 reads CASSPDLGLAGARSYNEQFF. In DNA, the CDR3 is TGTGCCAGCAGCCCTGACCTGGGACTAGCGGGGGCCCGCTCCTACAATGAGCAGTTCTTC. The full variable domain, completed using reference TRBV13 and TRBJ2-1, is AAGVIQSPRHLIKEKRETATLKCYPIPRHDTVYWYQQGPGQDPQFLISFYEKMQSDKGSIPDRFSAQQFSDYHSELNMSSLELGDSALYFCASSPDLGLAGARSYNEQFFGPGTRLTVL.